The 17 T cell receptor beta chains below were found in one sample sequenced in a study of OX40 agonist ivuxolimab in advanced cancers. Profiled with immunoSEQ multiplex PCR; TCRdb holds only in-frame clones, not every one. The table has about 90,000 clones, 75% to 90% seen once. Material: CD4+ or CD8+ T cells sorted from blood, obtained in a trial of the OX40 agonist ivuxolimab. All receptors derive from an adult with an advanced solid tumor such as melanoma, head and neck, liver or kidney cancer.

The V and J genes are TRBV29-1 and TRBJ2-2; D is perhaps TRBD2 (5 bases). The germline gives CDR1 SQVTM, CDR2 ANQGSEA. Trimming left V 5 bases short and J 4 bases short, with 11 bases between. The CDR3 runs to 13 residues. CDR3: CSVIRGSTGELFF. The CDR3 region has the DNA TGCAGCGTTATCAGAGGGAGCACCGGGGAGCTGTTTTTT.

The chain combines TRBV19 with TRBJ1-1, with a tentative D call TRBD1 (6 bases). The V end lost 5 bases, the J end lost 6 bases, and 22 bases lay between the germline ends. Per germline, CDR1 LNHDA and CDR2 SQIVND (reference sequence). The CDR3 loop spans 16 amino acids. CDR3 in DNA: TGTGCCAGTAGTGCCTACCGGGCAGGGGAAAGGGCTGAAGCTTTCTTT. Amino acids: CASSAYRAGERAEAFF.

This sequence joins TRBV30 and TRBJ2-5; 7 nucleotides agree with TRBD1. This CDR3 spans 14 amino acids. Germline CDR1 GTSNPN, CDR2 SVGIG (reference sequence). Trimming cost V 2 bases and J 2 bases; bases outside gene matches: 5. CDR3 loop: CAWSSGRGQETQYF. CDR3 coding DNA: TGTGCCTGGAGTTCAGGCAGGGGGCAAGAGACCCAGTACTTC. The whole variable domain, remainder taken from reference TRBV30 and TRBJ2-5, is SQTIHQWPATLVQPVGSPLSLECTVEGTSNPNLYWYRQAAGRGLQLLFYSVGIGQISSEVPQNLSASRPQDRQFILSSKKLLLSDSGFYLCAWSSGRGQETQYFGPGTRLLVL.

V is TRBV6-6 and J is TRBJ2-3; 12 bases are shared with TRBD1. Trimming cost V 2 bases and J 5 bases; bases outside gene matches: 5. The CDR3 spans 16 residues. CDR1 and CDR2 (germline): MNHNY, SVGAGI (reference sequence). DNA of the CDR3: TGTGCCAGCAGTTACCTGGGACAGGGGGCCGAAGATACGCAGTATTTT. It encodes CASSYLGQGAEDTQYF.

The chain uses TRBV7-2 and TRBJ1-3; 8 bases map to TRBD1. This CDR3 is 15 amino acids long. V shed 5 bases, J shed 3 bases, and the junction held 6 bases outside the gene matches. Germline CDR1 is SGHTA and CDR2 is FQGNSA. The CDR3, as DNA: TGTGCCAGCAGCCGGACAGGGTTTATTGGAAACACCATATATTTT. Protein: CASSRTGFIGNTIYF. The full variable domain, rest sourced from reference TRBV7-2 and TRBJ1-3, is GAGVSQSPSNKVTEKGKDVELRCDPISGHTALYWYRQSLGQGLEFLIYFQGNSAPDKSGLPSDRFSAERTGGSVSTLTIQRTQQEDSAVYLCASSRTGFIGNTIYFGEGSWLTVV.

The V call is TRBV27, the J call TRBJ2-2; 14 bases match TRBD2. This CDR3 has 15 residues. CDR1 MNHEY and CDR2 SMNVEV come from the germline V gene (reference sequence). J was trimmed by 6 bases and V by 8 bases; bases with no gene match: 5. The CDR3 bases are TGTGCCAGCCGACTAGCGGGAGGGCCCGCCGGGGAGCTGTTTTTT. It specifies CASRLAGGPAGELFF.

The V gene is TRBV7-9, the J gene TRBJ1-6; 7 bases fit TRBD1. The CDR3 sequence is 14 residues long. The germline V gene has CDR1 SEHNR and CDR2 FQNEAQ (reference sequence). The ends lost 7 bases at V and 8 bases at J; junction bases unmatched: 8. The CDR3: CASMPRDSDSPLHF. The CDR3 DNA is TGTGCCAGCATGCCCCGGGACAGCGATTCACCCCTCCACTTT. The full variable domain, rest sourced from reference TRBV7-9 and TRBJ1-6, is DTGVSQNPRHKITKRGQNVTFRCDPISEHNRLYWYRQTLGQGPEFLTYFQNEAQLEKSRLLSDRFSAERPKGSFSTLEIQRTEQGDSAMYLCASMPRDSDSPLHFGNGTRLTVT.

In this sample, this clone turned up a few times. The CDR3 here is CASSPPIAGAFEQYF. CDR3 bases: TGTGCCAGCAGTCCACCGATAGCGGGAGCCTTCGAGCAGTACTTC. This chain links TRBV6-1 with TRBJ2-7; 9 nucleotides align to TRBD2. The CDR3 runs 15 residues. V was clipped by 5 bases and J by 6 bases; unmatched bases: 11. Germline CDR1 MNHNS, CDR2 SASEGT.

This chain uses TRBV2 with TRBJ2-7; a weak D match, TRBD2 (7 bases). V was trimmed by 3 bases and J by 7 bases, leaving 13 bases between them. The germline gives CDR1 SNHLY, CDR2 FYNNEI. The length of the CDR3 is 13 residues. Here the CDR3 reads CASSDSGRGEQYF. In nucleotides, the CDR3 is TGTGCCAGCAGTGACTCGGGGAGGGGGGAGCAGTACTTC.

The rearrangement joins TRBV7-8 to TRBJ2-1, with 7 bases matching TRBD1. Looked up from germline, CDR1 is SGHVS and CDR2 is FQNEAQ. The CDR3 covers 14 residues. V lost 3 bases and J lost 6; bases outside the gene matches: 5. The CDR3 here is CASSFKDRLNEQFF. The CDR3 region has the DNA TGTGCCAGCAGCTTTAAGGACAGGCTCAATGAGCAGTTCTTC.

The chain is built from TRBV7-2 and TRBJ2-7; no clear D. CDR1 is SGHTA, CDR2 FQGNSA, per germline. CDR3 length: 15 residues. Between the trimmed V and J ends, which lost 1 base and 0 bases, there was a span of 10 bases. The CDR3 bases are TGTGCCAGCAGCTTAGTGCCTTCGAGCTCCTACGAGCAGTACTTC. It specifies CASSLVPSSSYEQYF.

The CDR3 bases are TGTGCCAGCCCTAGCGGGAGGGAGACCCAGTACTTC. The encoded protein is CASPSGRETQYF. The V and J genes are TRBV28 and TRBJ2-5, with 11 bases lining up with TRBD2. J was trimmed by 5 bases and V by 8 bases; bases with no gene match: 1. Germline V CDR1 and CDR2: MDHEN, SYDVKM. The CDR3 contains 12 residues.

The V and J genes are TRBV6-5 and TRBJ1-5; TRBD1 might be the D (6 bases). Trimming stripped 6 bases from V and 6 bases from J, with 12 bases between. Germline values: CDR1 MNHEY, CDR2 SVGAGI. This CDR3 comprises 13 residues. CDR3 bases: TGTGCCAGCAGCAGACGAGGGGGTCAGCCCCAGCATTTT. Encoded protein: CASSRRGGQPQHF.

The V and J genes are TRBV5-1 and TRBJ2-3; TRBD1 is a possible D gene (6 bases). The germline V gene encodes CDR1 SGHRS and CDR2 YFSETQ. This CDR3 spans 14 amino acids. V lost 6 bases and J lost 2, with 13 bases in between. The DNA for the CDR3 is TGCGCCAGCAAAACAGGGCAGTCCACAGATACGCAGTATTTT. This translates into CASKTGQSTDTQYF.

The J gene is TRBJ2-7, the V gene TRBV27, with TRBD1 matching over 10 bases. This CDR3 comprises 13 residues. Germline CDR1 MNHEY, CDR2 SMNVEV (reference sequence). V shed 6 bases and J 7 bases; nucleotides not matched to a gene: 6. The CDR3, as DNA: TGTGCCAGCAGCAGACAGGGGGCGGGAGAGCAGTACTTC. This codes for CASSRQGAGEQYF.

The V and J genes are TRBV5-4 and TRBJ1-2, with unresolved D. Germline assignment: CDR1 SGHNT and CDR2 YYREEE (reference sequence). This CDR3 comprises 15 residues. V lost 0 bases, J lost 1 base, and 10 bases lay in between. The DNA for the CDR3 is TGTGCCAGCAGCTTGGTGGGCCGAAGTAACTATGGCTACACCTTC. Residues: CASSLVGRSNYGYTF. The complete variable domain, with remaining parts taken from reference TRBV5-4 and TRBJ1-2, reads ETGVTQSPTHLIKTRGQQVTLRCSSQSGHNTVSWYQQALGQGPQFIFQYYREEENGRGNFPPRFSGLQFPNYSSELNVNALELDDSALYLCASSLVGRSNYGYTFGSGTRLTVV.

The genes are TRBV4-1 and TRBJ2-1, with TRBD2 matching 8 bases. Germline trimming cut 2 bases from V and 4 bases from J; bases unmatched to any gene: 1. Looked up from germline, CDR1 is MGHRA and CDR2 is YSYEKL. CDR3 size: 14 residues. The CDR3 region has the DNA TGCGCCAGCAGCCAAAGACTAGCGTACAATGAGCAGTTCTTC. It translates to CASSQRLAYNEQFF.